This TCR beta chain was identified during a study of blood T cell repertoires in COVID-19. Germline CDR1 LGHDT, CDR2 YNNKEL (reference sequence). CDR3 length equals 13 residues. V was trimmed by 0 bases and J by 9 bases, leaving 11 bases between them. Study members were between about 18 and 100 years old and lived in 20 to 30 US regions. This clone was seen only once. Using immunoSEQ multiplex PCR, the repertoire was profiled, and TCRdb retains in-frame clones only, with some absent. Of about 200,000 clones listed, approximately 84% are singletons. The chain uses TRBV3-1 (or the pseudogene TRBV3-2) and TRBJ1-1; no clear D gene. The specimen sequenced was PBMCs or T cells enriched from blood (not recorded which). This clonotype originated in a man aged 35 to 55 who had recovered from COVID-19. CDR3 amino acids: CASSQDHDGKAFF. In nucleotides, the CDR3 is TGTGCCAGCAGCCAAGATCACGACGGGAAAGCTTTCTTT.